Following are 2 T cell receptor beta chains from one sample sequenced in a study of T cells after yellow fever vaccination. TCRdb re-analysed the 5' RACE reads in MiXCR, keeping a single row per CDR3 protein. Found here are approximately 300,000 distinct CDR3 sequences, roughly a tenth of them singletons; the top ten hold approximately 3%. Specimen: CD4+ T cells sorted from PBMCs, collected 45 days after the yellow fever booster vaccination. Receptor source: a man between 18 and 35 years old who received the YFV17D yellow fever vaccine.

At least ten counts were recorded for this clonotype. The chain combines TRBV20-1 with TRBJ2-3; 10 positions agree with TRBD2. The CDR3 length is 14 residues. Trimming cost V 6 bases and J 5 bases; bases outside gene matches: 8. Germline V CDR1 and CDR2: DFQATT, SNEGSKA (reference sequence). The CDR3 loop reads CSAPRASGGDTQYF. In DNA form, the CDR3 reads TGCAGTGCCCCCCGGGCTAGCGGGGGAGATACGCAGTATTTT.

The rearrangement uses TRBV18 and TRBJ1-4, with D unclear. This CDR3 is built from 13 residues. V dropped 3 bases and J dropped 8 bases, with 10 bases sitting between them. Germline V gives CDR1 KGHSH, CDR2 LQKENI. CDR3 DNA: TGTGCCAGCTCACCCGCTCTTTCCGAAAAACTGTTTTTT. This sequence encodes CASSPALSEKLFF. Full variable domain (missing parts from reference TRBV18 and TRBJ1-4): NAGVMQNPRHLVRRRGQEARLRCSPMKGHSHVYWYRQLPEEGLKFMVYLQKENIIDESGMPKERFSAEFPKEGPSILRIQQVVRGDSAAYFCASSPALSEKLFFGSGTQLSVL.